A selection of T cell receptor beta chains follows, all from one sample in a study of cytomegalovirus exposure and HLA in healthy donors. Method: immunoSEQ multiplex PCR; TCRdb's copy keeps in-frame clones and lacks some. The table shows 160,000 or so clones, with 60% to 85% occurring only once. The sequenced sample was PBMCs. The source of these receptors is a middle-aged woman in good health and CMV-seropositive. CDR3s leave out the opening cysteine and the closing phenylalanine or tryptophan. The order of the fields is V gene, J gene, D gene, CDR3 protein. A D gene is named only where the DNA matches it firmly.

TRBV6-6	TRBJ1-1	TRBD1	ASSSPNRGTEAF
TRBV4-3	TRBJ1-1	-	ASSRAINTEAF
TRBV7-3	TRBJ1-1	-	ASSSLGGQRNTEAF
TRBV9	TRBJ1-2	TRBD1	ASSRTGGNYGYT
TRBV9	TRBJ1-1	-	ASSVGGQFNTEAF
TRBV5-1	TRBJ2-2	-	ASRPVTSGTGELF
TRBV28	TRBJ1-2	TRBD1	ASSDRVLGYT
TRBV5-1	TRBJ1-6	-	ASSLEGQSLH
TRBV5-1	TRBJ1-1	-	ASSLGAGSTEAF
TRBV7-2	TRBJ2-7	TRBD2	ASSFGGGYEQY
TRBV10-2	TRBJ2-5	-	ASSEPRVVIASGQETQY
TRBV28	TRBJ2-6	TRBD1	ASSSRGGQGKVGANGLT
TRBV6-5	TRBJ1-5	-	ASRSTGNQPQH
TRBV7-9	TRBJ1-1	-	ASSPQGPISHTEAF